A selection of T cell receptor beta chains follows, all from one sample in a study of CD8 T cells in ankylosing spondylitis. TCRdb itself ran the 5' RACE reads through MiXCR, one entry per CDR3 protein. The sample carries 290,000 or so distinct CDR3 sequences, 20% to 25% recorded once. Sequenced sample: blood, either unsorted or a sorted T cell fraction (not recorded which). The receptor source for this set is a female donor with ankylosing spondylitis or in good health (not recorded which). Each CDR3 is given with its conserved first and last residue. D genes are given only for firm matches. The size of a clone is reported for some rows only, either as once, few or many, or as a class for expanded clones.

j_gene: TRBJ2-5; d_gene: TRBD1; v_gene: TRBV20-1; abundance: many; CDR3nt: TGCAGTGCTAGGGGACAGCTTCAAGAGACCCAGTACTTC; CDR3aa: CSARGQLQETQYF
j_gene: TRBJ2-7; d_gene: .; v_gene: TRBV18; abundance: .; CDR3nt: TGTGCCAGCTCACCCCAGGATTTTGCCTACGAGCAGTACTTC; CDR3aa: CASSPQDFAYEQYF
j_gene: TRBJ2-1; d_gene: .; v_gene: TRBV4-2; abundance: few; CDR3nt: TGTGCCAGCAGCGCGACACGTCGAACGTTGGCAGGGCCTACAGTCCATGAGCAGTTCTTC; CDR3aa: CASSATRRTLAGPTVHEQFF
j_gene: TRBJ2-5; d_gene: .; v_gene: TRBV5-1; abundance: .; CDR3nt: TGCGCCAGAAGCCGGATTGGGCAAGAGACCCAGTACTTC; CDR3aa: CARSRIGQETQYF
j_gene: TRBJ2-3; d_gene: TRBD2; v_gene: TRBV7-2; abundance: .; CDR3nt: TGTGCCAGCAGCTTAGGGTTTGGGGGGGGTAGCACAGATACGCAGTATTTT; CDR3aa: CASSLGFGGGSTDTQYF
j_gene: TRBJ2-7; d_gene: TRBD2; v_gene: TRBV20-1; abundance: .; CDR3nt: TGCAGTGCTAGCGGGACACCTGGACTAGCGGGCTCCTTCTACGAGCAGTACTTC; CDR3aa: CSASGTPGLAGSFYEQYF
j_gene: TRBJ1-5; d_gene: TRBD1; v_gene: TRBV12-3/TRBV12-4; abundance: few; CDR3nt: TGTGCCAGCAGTTTAGCGACAGGGGGAATCAGCAATCAGCCCCAGCATTTT; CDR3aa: CASSLATGGISNQPQHF
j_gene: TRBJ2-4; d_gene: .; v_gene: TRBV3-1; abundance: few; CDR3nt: TGTGCCAGCAGCCTGGAGTCTGCCAAAAACATTCAGTACTTC; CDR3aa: CASSLESAKNIQYF
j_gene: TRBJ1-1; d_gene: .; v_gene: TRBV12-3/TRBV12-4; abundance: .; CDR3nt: TGTGCCAGCAGTCCCCTCTGGCGGAGGGCTTTCTTT; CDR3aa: CASSPLWRRAFF
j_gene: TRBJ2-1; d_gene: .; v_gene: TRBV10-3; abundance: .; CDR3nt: TGTGCCATCAGGGGACTCATGGCTTCCTACAATGAGCAGTTCTTC; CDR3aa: CAIRGLMASYNEQFF
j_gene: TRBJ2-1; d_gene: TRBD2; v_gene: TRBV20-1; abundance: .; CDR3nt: TGCAGTGCCGCTCAGACTAGCCAAAGTTGGGGCTTC; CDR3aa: CSAAQTSQSWGF
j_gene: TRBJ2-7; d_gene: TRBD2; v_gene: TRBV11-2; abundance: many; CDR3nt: TGTGCCAGCAGCTCAGTAGCGGGAGCCCCAAGCTCCTACGAGCAGTACTTC; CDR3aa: CASSSVAGAPSSYEQYF
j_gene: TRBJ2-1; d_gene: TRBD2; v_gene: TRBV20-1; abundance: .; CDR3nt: TGCAGTGCTAGAGATATCGGGAGGGCCTACAATGAGCAGTTCTTC; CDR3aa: CSARDIGRAYNEQFF
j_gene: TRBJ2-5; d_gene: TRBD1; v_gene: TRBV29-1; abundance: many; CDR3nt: TGCAGCGTTCAAGACAGGGGGAAGGAGACCCAGTACTTC; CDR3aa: CSVQDRGKETQYF
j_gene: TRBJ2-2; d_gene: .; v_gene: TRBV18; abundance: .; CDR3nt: TGTGCCAGCTCACCAGTCTCCCTTGCCACCGGGGAGCTGTTTTTT; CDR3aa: CASSPVSLATGELFF
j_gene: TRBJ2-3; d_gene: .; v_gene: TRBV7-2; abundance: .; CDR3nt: TGTGCCAGCAGCAGACTCCCAGATACGCAGTATTTT; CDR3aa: CASSRLPDTQYF
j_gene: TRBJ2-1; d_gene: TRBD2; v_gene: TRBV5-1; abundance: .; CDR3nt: TGCGCCAGCAGCTTGGCGGCTAGCGGGACTAACAATGAGCAGTTCTTC; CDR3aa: CASSLAASGTNNEQFF
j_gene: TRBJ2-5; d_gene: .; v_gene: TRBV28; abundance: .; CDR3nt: TGTGCCAGCAGCTGGGACGCGAAAGAGACCCAGTACTTC; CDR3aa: CASSWDAKETQYF
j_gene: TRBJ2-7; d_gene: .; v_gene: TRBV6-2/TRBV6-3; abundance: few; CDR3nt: TGTGCCAGCATCCGACGTCGAACAGACTACGAGCAGTACTTC; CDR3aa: CASIRRRTDYEQYF
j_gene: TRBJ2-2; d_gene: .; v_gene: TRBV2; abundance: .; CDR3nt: TGTGCCAGCAGTGTACTAACGAACACCGGGGAGCTGTTTTTT; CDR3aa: CASSVLTNTGELFF
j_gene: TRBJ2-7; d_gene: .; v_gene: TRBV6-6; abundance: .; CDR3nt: TGTGCCAGCAGTTACGCCCACGAGCAGTACTTC; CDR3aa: CASSYAHEQYF
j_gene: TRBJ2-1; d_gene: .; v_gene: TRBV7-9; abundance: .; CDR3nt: TGTGCCAGCAGCTTCCGGGGAGGGACACACAATGAGCAGTTCTTC; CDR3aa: CASSFRGGTHNEQFF
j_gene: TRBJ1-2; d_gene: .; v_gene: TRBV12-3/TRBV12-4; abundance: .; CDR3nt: TGTGCCAGCAGTTCCATCAGGTTCTTGTACACCTTC; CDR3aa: CASSSIRFLYTF
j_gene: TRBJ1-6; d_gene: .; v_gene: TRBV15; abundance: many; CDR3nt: TGTGCCACCAGCAGAGATCGGGCAGGGGAGAGATCCCTCCACTTT; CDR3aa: CATSRDRAGERSLHF
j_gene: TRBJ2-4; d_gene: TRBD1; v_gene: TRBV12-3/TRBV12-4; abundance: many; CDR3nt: TGTGCCAGCACTCCCGATCACCAGGGGGCTGGTTACATTCAGTACTTC; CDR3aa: CASTPDHQGAGYIQYF
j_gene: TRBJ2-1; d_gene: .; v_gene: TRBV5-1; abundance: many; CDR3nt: TGCGCCAGCAGCTTGGGTTCCGGCCTTGAGCAGTTCTTC; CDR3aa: CASSLGSGLEQFF
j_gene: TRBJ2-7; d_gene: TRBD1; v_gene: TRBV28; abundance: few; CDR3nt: TGTGCCAGCAGTTTGGGGCAGGGGGCCCACGAGCAGTACTTC; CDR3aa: CASSLGQGAHEQYF
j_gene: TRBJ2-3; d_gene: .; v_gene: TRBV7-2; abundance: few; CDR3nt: TGTGCCAGCAGCGTTCAGGCGGGAGATACGCAGTATTTT; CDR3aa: CASSVQAGDTQYF
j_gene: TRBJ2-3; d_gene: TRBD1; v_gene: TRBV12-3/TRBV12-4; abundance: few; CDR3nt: TGTGCCAGCAGTCCGAGACGACAGGGCGGAGGAGATACGCAGTATTTT; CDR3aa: CASSPRRQGGGDTQYF
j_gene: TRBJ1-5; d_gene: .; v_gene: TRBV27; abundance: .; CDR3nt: TGTGCCAGCAGTTCCCGACGGCCGGATCAGCCCCAGCATTTT; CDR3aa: CASSSRRPDQPQHF
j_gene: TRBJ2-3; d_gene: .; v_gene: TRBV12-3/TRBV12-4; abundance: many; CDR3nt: TGTGCCAGCGATCTATCTGTCGGGGGCTATAGCACAGATACGCAGTATTTT; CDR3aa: CASDLSVGGYSTDTQYF
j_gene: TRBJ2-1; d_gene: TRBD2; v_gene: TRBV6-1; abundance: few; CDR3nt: TGTGCCAGCAGGACTTTTCTAGCGGATGAGCAGTTCTTC; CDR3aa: CASRTFLADEQFF
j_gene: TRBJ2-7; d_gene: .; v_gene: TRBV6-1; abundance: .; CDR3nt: TGTGCCAGCAGTCGGCCAACAGGGAGTGGAGAGCAGTACTTC; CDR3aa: CASSRPTGSGEQYF
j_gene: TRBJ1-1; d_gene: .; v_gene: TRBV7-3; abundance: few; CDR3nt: TGTGCCAGCAGCTTCTCTATGAACACTGAAGCTTTCTTT; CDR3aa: CASSFSMNTEAFF
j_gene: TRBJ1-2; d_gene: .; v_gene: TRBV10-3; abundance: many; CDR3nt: TGTGCCATCAGTGAGTCGGGAGGTAGCTACACCTTC; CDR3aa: CAISESGGSYTF
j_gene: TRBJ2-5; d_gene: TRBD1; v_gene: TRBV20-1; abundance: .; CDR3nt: TGCAGTGCTACCAAACCGGGACAGGGGACCCAGTACTTC; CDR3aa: CSATKPGQGTQYF
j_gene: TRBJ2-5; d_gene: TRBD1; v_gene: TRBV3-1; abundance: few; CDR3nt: TGTGCCAGCAGCCACGGGACAGGAAGACAAGAGACCCAGTACTTC; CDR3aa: CASSHGTGRQETQYF
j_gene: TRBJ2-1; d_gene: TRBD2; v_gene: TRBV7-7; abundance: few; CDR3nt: TGTGCTAGCAGCTTAGCGGGAGGAGGGGGAAATGAGCAGTTCTTC; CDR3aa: CASSLAGGGGNEQFF
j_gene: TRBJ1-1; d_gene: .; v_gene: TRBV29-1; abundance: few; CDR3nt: TGCAGCACCAAACGGACGGAGCAAGCTTTCTTT; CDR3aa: CSTKRTEQAFF
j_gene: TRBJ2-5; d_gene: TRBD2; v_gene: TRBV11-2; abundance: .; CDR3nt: TGTGCCAGCACCCTGGGGGCTAGCGGGTCAGCGGCAGAGACCCAGTACTTC; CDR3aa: CASTLGASGSAAETQYF
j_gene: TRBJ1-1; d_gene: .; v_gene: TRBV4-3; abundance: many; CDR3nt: TGCGCCAGCAGCCAAGACCCCACAGAGAACACTGAAGCTTTCTTT; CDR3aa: CASSQDPTENTEAFF
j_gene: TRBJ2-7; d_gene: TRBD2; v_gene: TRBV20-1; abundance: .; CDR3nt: TGCAGTGCTAGAGGAGTAGCGGGAGCCGCCTACGAGCAGTACTTC; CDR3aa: CSARGVAGAAYEQYF
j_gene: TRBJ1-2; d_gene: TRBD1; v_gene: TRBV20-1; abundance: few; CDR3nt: TGCAGTGCTCTCTCCGGACAGGGGGAATATGGCTACACCTTC; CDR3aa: CSALSGQGEYGYTF
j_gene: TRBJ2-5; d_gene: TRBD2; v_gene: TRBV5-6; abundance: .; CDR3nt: TGTGCCAGCAGCTCCACTCTTAGACTAGCGGGAGATGAGACCCAGTACTTC; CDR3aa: CASSSTLRLAGDETQYF
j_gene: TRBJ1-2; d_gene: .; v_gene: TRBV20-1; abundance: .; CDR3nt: TGCAGTGCTAGAGTTAGGAGAAACTATGGCTACACCTTC; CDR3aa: CSARVRRNYGYTF
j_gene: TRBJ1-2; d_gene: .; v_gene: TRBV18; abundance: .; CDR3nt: TGTGCCAGCTCCACCTCGGCCAACTATGGCTACACCTTC; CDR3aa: CASSTSANYGYTF
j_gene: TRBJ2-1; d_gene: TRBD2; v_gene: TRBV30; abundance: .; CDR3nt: TGTGCCTGGGGCCCACTAGCGCCTAACTCCTACAATGAGCAGTTCTTC; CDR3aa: CAWGPLAPNSYNEQFF
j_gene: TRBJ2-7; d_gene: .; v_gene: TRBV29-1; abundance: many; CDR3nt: TGCAGCGTTGGGGACATCTTCTACGAGCAGTACTTC; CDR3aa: CSVGDIFYEQYF
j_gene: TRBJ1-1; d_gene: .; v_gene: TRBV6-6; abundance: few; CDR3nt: TGTGCCAGCAGTTACACAGCTGGGACTGAAGCTTTCTTT; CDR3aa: CASSYTAGTEAFF
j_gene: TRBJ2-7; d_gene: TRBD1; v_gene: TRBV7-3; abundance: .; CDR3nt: TGTGCCAGCAGCCCCCCGGGGACAGTCGATGAGCAGTACTTC; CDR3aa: CASSPPGTVDEQYF
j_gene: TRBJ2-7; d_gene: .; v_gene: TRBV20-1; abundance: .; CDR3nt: TGCAGTGCTATTACAGGTCAGACGTACGAGCAGTACTTC; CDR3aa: CSAITGQTYEQYF
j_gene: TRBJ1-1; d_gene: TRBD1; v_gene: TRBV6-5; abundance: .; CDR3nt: TGTGCCAGCAGTTACGGGACAGGGGGAAACACTGAAGCTTTCTTT; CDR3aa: CASSYGTGGNTEAFF
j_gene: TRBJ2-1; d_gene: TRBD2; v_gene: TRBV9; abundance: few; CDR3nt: TGTGCCAGCAGCACGAGGGGCGGGAGCCTACAGAATGAGCAGTTCTTC; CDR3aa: CASSTRGGSLQNEQFF